The subject of this entry is one T cell receptor (beta chain). With V trimmed by 10 bases and J by 1 base, 8 bases remained unmatched. The CDR3 has 14 amino acids. Looked up from germline, CDR1 is ENHRY and CDR2 is SYGVKD. 13 Jbeta primers and 60 Vbeta primers were used for the PCR. The repertoire was sequenced with immunoSEQ multiplex PCR; TCRdb's copy has only in-frame clones and lacks some. Of around 160,000 clones in the sample, around 68% were seen once. These data come from a study of cytomegalovirus exposure and HLA in healthy donors. Study details: Of the donors genotyped, approximately 400 in all, 75% to 90% fell in the Caucasian-associated ancestry cluster.

The receptor's source is a woman between 40 and 50 years old in good health and CMV-seropositive. Sequenced input: PBMCs. The V and J genes are TRBV10-3 and TRBJ1-1, with 8 bases that match TRBD1. The CDR3 DNA is TGTGCCACGCGACAGGGGATTGGGAACACTGAAGCTTTCTTT. It is translated as CATRQGIGNTEAFF.